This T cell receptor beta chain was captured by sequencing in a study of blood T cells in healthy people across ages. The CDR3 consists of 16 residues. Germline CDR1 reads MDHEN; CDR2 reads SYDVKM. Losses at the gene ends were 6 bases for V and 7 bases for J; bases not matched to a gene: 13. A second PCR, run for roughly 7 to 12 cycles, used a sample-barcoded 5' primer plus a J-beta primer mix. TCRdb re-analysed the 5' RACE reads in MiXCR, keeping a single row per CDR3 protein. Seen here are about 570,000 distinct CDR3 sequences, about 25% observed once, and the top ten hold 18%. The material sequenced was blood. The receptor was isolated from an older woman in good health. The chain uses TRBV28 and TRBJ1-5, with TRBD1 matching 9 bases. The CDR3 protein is CASSLPTGGLGQPQHF. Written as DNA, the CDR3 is TGTGCCAGCAGCCTTCCCACAGGGGGCTTGGGACAGCCCCAGCATTTT.